Here is one TCR beta chain with its context. Its cognate antigen is unknown. This record comes from a study of cytomegalovirus exposure and HLA in healthy donors. This cohort consisted of healthy bone marrow donors. V was shortened by 3 bases and J by 4 bases, with 4 bases between the two germline ends. Per germline, CDR1 SGHRS and CDR2 YFSETQ. The CDR3 has 12 residues. A multiplex PCR was run with 60 Vbeta primers and 13 Jbeta primers. Original analysis: About 11 million of the roughly 80 million unique TCR beta chains counted in a later analysis were shared. The repertoire was sequenced with immunoSEQ multiplex PCR; TCRdb's copy has only in-frame clones and lacks some. V, J and clone size derive from that table, while D and trimming were established from the DNA sequence. The sample contains 140,000 to 150,000 clones, about three quarters of which appear only once. The study's findings and limits: In a later analysis, DRB1 alleles had the most associated TCRs; HLA-C alleles the fewest. Per a prior analysis, the majority of TCR beta V segments were productive roughly 90% or roughly 30% of the time.

Input material: PBMCs. This chain joins TRBV5-1 and TRBJ2-2; D is undetermined. This receptor was obtained from a male donor in good health and CMV-seronegative. The CDR3 coding sequence is TGCGCCAGCAGCTCCGGCACCGGGGAGCTGTTTTTT. Encoded protein: CASSSGTGELFF.